This TCR beta chain stems from a study of CD8 T cells in ankylosing spondylitis. This clonotype was detected a few times. As the method for making TCR beta libraries, quantitative 5'-RACE with molecular barcodes was used. TCRdb used MiXCR to reprocess the 5' RACE reads, holding one entry per CDR3 protein. The sample includes approximately 290,000 distinct CDR3 sequences, roughly 20% of them seen just once. This TCR came from a female donor with ankylosing spondylitis or in good health (not recorded which). The sample comprised blood, either unsorted or a sorted T cell fraction (not recorded which).

CDR3 in DNA: TGTGCCAGCTCACCACCGGAGCTCTACTACACCGGGGAGCTGTTTTTT. Protein product: CASSPPELYYTGELFF. This chain joins TRBV18 and TRBJ2-2; D unresolved. Germline-derived CDR1 and CDR2 are KGHSH and LQKENI. Trimming removed 0 bases at V and 3 bases at J, with 11 bases between. CDR3 size: 16 residues.